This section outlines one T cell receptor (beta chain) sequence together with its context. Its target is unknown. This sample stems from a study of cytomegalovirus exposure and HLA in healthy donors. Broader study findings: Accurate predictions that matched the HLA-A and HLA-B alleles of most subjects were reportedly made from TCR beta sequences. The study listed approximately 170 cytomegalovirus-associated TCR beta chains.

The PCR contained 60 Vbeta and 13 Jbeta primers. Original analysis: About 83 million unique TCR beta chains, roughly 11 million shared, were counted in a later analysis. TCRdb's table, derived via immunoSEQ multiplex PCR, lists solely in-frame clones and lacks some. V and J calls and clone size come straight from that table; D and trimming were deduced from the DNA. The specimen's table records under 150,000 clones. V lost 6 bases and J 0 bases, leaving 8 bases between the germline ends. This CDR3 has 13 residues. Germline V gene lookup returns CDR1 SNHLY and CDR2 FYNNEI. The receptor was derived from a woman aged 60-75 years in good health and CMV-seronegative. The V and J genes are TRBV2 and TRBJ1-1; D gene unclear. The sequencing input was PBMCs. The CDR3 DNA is TGTGCCAGCAGACAACACATGAACACTGAAGCTTTCTTT. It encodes CASRQHMNTEAFF.